The clone carrying this T cell receptor (beta chain) appeared a single time. Antigen specificity is unknown. The data stem from a study of vaccination effects on CD4 cells after COVID-19. The study, taken as a whole, reports: Only a few convalescent patients and no early post-infection timepoints featured in the study.

TCRdb keeps only in-frame clones here, not all; method: immunoSEQ multiplex PCR. The sample includes 14,000 or so clones, less than 85% of them seen just once. Ahead of sequencing, the ViraFEST assay grew antigen-specific CD4+ T cells using viral peptide pools. Between days 9 and 11 of culture, CD4+ T cells were separated out. People in the vaccine group had not been infected with SARS-CoV-2 before, and their nucleocapsid antibodies were negative. Half-medium exchanges with IL-2 medium took place on days 3 and 7. The CDR3 is 14 amino acids. The V and J ends lost 0 bases and 4 bases respectively, with 10 bases between them. Germline V gene data show CDR1 as SGDLS and CDR2 as YYNGEE.

The chain recombines TRBV9 with TRBJ1-1, with D maybe TRBD1 (6 bases). This sequence was found in a human donor who received a COVID-19 vaccine. Material: CD4+ T cells from PBMCs cultured with HCoV-229E spike peptides, obtained before COVID-19 vaccination. The CDR3 DNA sequence: TGTGCCAGCAGCGTAGGAGGGGGGAGCACTGAAGCTTTCTTT. Translating gives CASSVGGGSTEAFF.